This T cell receptor beta chain was documented in a study of CD8 T cell repertoires and HIV-1 epitope variants. About the research overall: Epitopes were three Gag families plus Nef HW9 and YT9. Separate from the cultures, 1M uncultured T cells served as baseline.

Per germline, CDR1 MNHEY and CDR2 SMNVEV (reference sequence). After removal of 5 bases from V and 0 bases from J, the junction contained 5 bases not matched to a gene. The CDR3 spans 15 residues. Details on this clone: Its antigen is not known.

Regarding the study as a whole: Of under ten antigen-specific beta clonotypes, about six appeared to cross-react with escape variants.

Sequenced by immunoSEQ multiplex PCR; TCRdb stores in-frame clones only, minus some. The data hold fewer than 4,500 clones, with approximately 70% observed a single time. This clonotype was sampled from a male donor with HIV. V and J are TRBV27 and TRBJ2-7; 9 nucleotides align to TRBD1. The sequenced material came from cultured CD8+ T cells derived from PBMCs. The CDR3 sequence: CASSVGQGSSYEQYF. In DNA, the CDR3 is TGTGCCAGCAGTGTGGGACAGGGAAGCTCCTACGAGCAGTACTTC.